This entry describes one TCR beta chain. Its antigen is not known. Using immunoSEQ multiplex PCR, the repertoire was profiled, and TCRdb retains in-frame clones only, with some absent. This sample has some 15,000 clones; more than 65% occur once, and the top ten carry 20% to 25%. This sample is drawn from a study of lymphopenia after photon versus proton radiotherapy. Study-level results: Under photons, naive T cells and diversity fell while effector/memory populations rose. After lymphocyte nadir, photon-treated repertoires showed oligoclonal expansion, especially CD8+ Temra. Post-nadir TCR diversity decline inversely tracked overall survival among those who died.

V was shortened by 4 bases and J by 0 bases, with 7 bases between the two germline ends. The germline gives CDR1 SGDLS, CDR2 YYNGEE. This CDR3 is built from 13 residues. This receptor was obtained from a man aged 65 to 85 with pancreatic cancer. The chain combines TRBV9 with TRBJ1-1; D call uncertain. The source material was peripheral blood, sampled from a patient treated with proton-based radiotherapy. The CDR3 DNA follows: TGTGCCAGCAGCTCCCGACTGAACACTGAAGCTTTCTTT. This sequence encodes CASSSRLNTEAFF.